Listed below are T cell receptor beta chains from one sample, sequenced in a study of cytomegalovirus exposure and HLA in healthy donors. Assay used: immunoSEQ multiplex PCR; TCRdb lists only in-frame clones, some missing. The table has around 37,000 clones, around 69% seen once. The sample consisted of PBMCs. These receptors came from a man aged 30 to 39 in good health and CMV-seronegative. Both conserved end residues are part of each CDR3. D genes are given only for firm matches. A row's size may be missing; if present it is once, few, many or a size class.

NA,TRBV6-5,once,TRBJ1-5,CASSYSPRQGQPQHF,TGTGCCAGCAGTTACTCGCCGCGGCAGGGTCAGCCCCAGCATTTT
TRBD1,TRBV7-2,NA,TRBJ1-2,CASSLIGTGGADGYTF,TGTGCCAGCAGCTTAATTGGAACAGGGGGCGCAGATGGCTACACCTTC
NA,TRBV28,NA,TRBJ2-7,CASSLWGYRERDKDEQYF,TGTGCCAGCAGTTTATGGGGCTACCGGGAGAGGGATAAGGACGAGCAGTACTTC
TRBD1,TRBV18,NA,TRBJ1-1,CASSPPGQGNTEAFF,TGTGCCAGCTCACCCCCGGGACAGGGGAATACTGAAGCTTTCTTT
TRBD2,TRBV18,NA,TRBJ2-7,CASSPTSGWAYEQYF,TGTGCCAGCTCACCAACTAGCGGGTGGGCCTATGAGCAGTACTTC
TRBD1,TRBV11-3,NA,TRBJ2-5,CASRGQGQETQYF,TGTGCCAGCAGAGGACAGGGGCAAGAGACCCAGTACTTC
NA,TRBV5-5,NA,TRBJ2-6,CASSLLAGPGTSGANVLTF,TGTGCCAGCAGCTTGCTAGCCGGACCGGGCACCTCTGGGGCCAACGTCCTGACTTTC
TRBD2,TRBV23-1,NA,TRBJ2-3,CASSQGPGLAGADTQYF,TGCGCCAGCAGTCAAGGGCCGGGACTAGCGGGGGCAGATACGCAGTATTTT
NA,TRBV6-5,NA,TRBJ1-4,CASRSQGVPNEKLFF,TGTGCCAGCAGATCTCAGGGCGTACCGAATGAAAAACTGTTTTTT
TRBD2,TRBV6-1,few,TRBJ2-1,CASSGGLQINEQFF,TGTGCCAGCAGTGGGGGACTACAAATCAATGAGCAGTTCTTC
TRBD2,TRBV10-2,NA,TRBJ2-5,CASSPSGGAGETQYF,TGCGCCAGCAGTCCAAGCGGGGGGGCCGGTGAGACCCAGTACTTC
NA,TRBV19,NA,TRBJ1-5,CASMGGSLYQPQHF,TGTGCCAGCATGGGCGGGAGCCTCTATCAGCCCCAGCATTTT
NA,TRBV11-2,NA,TRBJ1-1,CASSLTGVTEAFF,TGTGCCAGCAGCTTAACCGGGGTTACTGAAGCTTTCTTT
TRBD2,TRBV18,NA,TRBJ2-7,CASSPIRESGSRSEQYF,TGTGCCAGCTCACCCATCCGAGAGAGCGGGAGCCGGAGCGAGCAGTACTTC
NA,TRBV7-3,few,TRBJ2-3,CASSQSGRDTQYF,TGTGCCAGCAGCCAATCAGGTCGGGATACGCAGTATTTT
TRBD1,TRBV7-6,NA,TRBJ2-1,CASSLNRGHEQFF,TGTGCCAGCAGCTTGAACAGGGGGCATGAGCAGTTCTTC
NA,TRBV13,NA,TRBJ2-1,CASSLVSEQFF,TGTGCCAGCAGCTTAGTATCTGAGCAGTTCTTC
TRBD2,TRBV5-1,medium-sized,TRBJ2-7,CASSGGLAGGATEQYF,TGCGCCAGCAGCGGGGGACTAGCGGGAGGTGCAACCGAGCAGTACTTC
NA,TRBV30,NA,TRBJ2-7,CAWSVGQGPHEQYF,TGTGCCTGGAGTGTGGGGCAGGGTCCTCACGAGCAGTACTTC
NA,TRBV19,NA,TRBJ1-1,CASTRLVRAFF,TGTGCCAGTACACGCTTGGTGCGAGCTTTCTTT
NA,TRBV7-9,once,TRBJ2-7,CASSLGAGATTYEQYF,TGTGCCAGCAGCTTAGGGGCAGGGGCCACCACCTACGAGCAGTACTTC
NA,TRBV6-5,NA,TRBJ2-7,CASSLRGGASYEQYF,TGTGCCAGCAGTTTGCGAGGGGGTGCCTCCTACGAGCAGTACTTC
NA,TRBV5-6,few,TRBJ2-7,CASSLDQGLYEQYF,TGTGCCAGCAGCTTGGACCAGGGGCTCTACGAGCAGTACTTC
NA,TRBV19,NA,TRBJ1-6,CASSMLEQINSPLHF,TGTGCCAGTAGTATGTTGGAACAGATTAATTCACCCCTCCACTTT
NA,TRBV21-1,few,TRBJ2-7,CASSERGSSYEQYF,TGTGCCAGCAGCGAACGGGGTAGCTCCTACGAGCAGTACTTC
TRBD1,TRBV28,NA,TRBJ1-2,CASSFTGDTNYGYTF,TGTGCCAGCAGTTTCACAGGGGATACTAACTATGGCTACACCTTC
TRBD1,TRBV28,NA,TRBJ2-7,CASRSTGANEQYF,TGTGCCAGCAGGTCGACAGGGGCGAACGAGCAGTACTTC
NA,TRBV5-1,NA,TRBJ2-1,CASSGDRGTSNEQFF,TGCGCCAGCAGCGGGGATCGGGGGACCTCCAATGAGCAGTTCTTC
TRBD1,TRBV5-1,NA,TRBJ2-7,CASSLRTGAGEQYF,TGCGCCAGCAGCTTGCGCACAGGGGCTGGCGAGCAGTACTTC
TRBD1,TRBV23-1,once,TRBJ2-5,CASSQGPGQGTQETQYF,TGCGCCAGCAGTCAAGGCCCGGGACAGGGGACCCAAGAGACCCAGTACTTC
NA,TRBV2,NA,TRBJ2-4,CASRGGGVAKNIQYF,TGTGCCAGCAGAGGGGGCGGGGTGGCCAAAAACATTCAGTACTTC
NA,TRBV10-3,NA,TRBJ1-1,CAISPLGSNTEAFF,TGTGCCATCAGCCCTCTAGGCTCGAACACTGAAGCTTTCTTT
NA,TRBV5-6,NA,TRBJ2-3,CASSNQGITQYF,TGTGCCAGCAGCAACCAGGGGATAACGCAGTATTTT
NA,TRBV19,NA,TRBJ2-3,CASSEMGTQYF,TGTGCCAGCAGCGAGATGGGTACGCAGTATTTT
TRBD1,TRBV5-4,NA,TRBJ1-3,CASSSAGGSGNTIYF,TGTGCCAGCAGCTCTGCAGGGGGCTCTGGAAACACCATATATTTT